The rows below give T cell receptor beta chains drawn from one sample of a study of pediatric ulcerative colitis. Sequenced by immunoSEQ multiplex PCR; TCRdb stores in-frame clones only, minus some. The data contain fewer than 15,000 clones, just under 90% of them seen just once; the ten biggest clones take up roughly 0.9%. What was sequenced was blood. The source is a boy younger than 18 with moderate ulcerative colitis. Each CDR3 is given without its conserved first and last residue.

>TRBV6-1
ASRGAGAEYEQY
>TRBV6-5
ASKGTDASGNTIY
>TRBV5-4
ASREAGGRFDNEQF
>TRBV27
ASSLRGVEEKLF
>TRBV20-1
SARGQNIQY
>TRBV7-9
ASSKTLGVAGDYEQY
>TRBV7-6
ASSRTDRQETQY
>TRBV5-4
ASSSRDRGSETQY
>TRBV6-1
ASSEVAPNTEAF
>TRBV19
ASSMARGWGETQY
>TRBV9
ASSSRGLSGNTIY
>TRBV9
ASSQFNEQF
>TRBV5-1
ASSFEGGGYQETQY
>TRBV28
ASSFVEGDIGNTIY
>TRBV5-1
ASTPSRFERGLTRDSGTDTQY
>TRBV28
ASSLLYEQF
>TRBV7-8
ASSYFRDRESNEKLF
>TRBV5-4
ASSSGGAQPQH
>TRBV19
ASSIRNSRLTDTQY
>TRBV18
ASSAQREKVYEQY
>TRBV30
AWRLGYEGNTIY
>TRBV7-9
AGQGRPDNEQF
>TRBV28
ASSFPDGEPRDTGELF
>TRBV5-4
ASRPGWDYGYT
>TRBV5-4
ASSGQGDGSPLH
>TRBV5-1
ASSLGGGGGYEQY
>TRBV5-6
ASRVGPLDNEQF
>TRBV5-4
ASTGQGGSMAEAF
>TRBV19
ASTQESTYNEQF
>TRBV28
ASSYPSWTGVVDTEAF
>TRBV7-9
ASSLRRETQY
>TRBV9
ASSGGTEPYNEQF
>TRBV28
ASHEVGGIQETQY